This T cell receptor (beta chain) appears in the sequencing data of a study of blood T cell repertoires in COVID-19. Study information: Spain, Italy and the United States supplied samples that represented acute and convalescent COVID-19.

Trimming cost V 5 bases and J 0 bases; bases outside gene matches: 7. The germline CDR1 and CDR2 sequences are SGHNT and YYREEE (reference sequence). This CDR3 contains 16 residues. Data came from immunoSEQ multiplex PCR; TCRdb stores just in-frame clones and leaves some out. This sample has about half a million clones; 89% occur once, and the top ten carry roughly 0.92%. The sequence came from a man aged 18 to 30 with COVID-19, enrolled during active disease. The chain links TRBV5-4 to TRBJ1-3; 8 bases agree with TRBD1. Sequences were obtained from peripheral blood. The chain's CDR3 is CASRSGQDSSGNTIYF. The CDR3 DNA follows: TGTGCCAGCAGATCGGGACAGGATAGCTCTGGAAACACCATATATTTT.